Reported below is one T cell receptor (beta chain). This record comes from a study of blood T cell repertoires in COVID-19. Across the study: Acute and convalescent COVID-19 specimens originated in the United States, Italy and Spain.

Germline CDR1 reads PRHDT; CDR2 reads FYEKMQ (reference sequence). The CDR3 contains 14 residues. J was trimmed by 4 bases and V by 8 bases; bases with no gene match: 6. Authors' data handling: By means of reference gene primer amplification, nucleated cell counts were estimated. Data came from immunoSEQ multiplex PCR; TCRdb stores just in-frame clones and leaves some out. The V and J calls and clone size were taken over from that table, and D and trimming were inferred from the DNA. The sample shows about 94,000 clones, roughly 78% of them seen only once. This TCR was recovered from a woman over 75 with acute or convalescent COVID-19. What was sequenced was peripheral blood. This chain uses TRBV13 with TRBJ2-1; 9 bases agree with TRBD2. The CDR3 nucleotides are TGTGCCAGCTCGCGGCTAGCGGGATACAATGAGCAGTTCTTC. It is translated as CASSRLAGYNEQFF.